Listed below are T cell receptor beta chains from one sample, sequenced in a study of blood T cell repertoires in COVID-19. Sequenced by immunoSEQ multiplex PCR; TCRdb stores in-frame clones only, minus some. The sample holds about 520,000 clones; roughly 88% are singletons and the top ten take more than 3%. Sequencing input: peripheral blood. The receptors derive from a human donor in a cohort sampled during active COVID-19. Both conserved end residues are part of each CDR3. Each record gives: D gene, clone size, J gene, V gene, CDR3 DNA, CDR3 protein. The D gene is left open where the match is weak. Part of the rows lack a size; the others show once, few, many or a class for expanded clones.

TRBD2 | . | TRBJ2-1 | TRBV7-2 | TGTGCCAGCAGCTTAATGCGGGAGGGTAATGAGCAGTTCTTC | CASSLMREGNEQFF
. | . | TRBJ2-5 | TRBV6-5 | TGTGCCAGCACCGGCAGGGCAGAGACCCAGTACTTC | CASTGRAETQYF
TRBD1 | . | TRBJ1-1 | TRBV9 | TGTGCCAGCAGCGCCGGGACAGTTTACACTGAAGCTTTCTTT | CASSAGTVYTEAFF
TRBD1 | . | TRBJ1-6 | TRBV28 | TGTGCCAGCAGTTTGGGACAGGGTAATTCACCCCTCCACTTT | CASSLGQGNSPLHF
. | . | TRBJ2-1 | TRBV7-2 | TGTGCCAGCAGCACCCGAGGGGGTTCTAACAGCAATGAGCAGTTCTTC | CASSTRGGSNSNEQFF
TRBD1 | . | TRBJ2-7 | TRBV4-2 | TGTGCCAGCAGCCCCAGGACAGGAATCAATTACGAGCAGTACTTC | CASSPRTGINYEQYF
TRBD1 | . | TRBJ2-1 | TRBV5-1 | TGCGCCAGCAGCTCTCGACAGGGAAGCTCCTACAATGAGCAGTTCTTC | CASSSRQGSSYNEQFF
. | . | TRBJ1-1 | TRBV3-1/TRBV3-2 | TGTGCCAGCAGCCAAGTCTTCACTGAAGCTTTCTTT | CASSQVFTEAFF
TRBD2 | . | TRBJ2-5 | TRBV5-1 | TGCGCCAGCAGCTCGAGGACTAGCGGGGGACAAGAGACCCAGTACTTC | CASSSRTSGGQETQYF
. | . | TRBJ2-7 | TRBV11-2 | TGTGCCAGCAGCCGGTCAGGTTATGAGCAGTACTTC | CASSRSGYEQYF
. | . | TRBJ1-5 | TRBV2 | TGTGCCAGCAGTGAGAGTTCGACAATCAATCAGCCCCAGCATTTT | CASSESSTINQPQHF
TRBD2 | . | TRBJ2-1 | TRBV28 | TGTGCCAGCAGTTTGTTACCGAGCGGGAAGCCCGGCGAGCAGTTCTTC | CASSLLPSGKPGEQFF
. | . | TRBJ1-1 | TRBV24-1 | TGTGCCGCCATGGACGGCGTCCCCGGGGAACCGAGAGCTTTCTTT | CAAMDGVPGEPRAFF
. | . | TRBJ2-7 | TRBV25-1 | TGTGCCAGCAGTGAATGGGCAGGGGAATCCTACGAGCAGTACTTC | CASSEWAGESYEQYF
. | . | TRBJ2-5 | TRBV11-2 | TGTGCCAGCAGCTTACGAGCAGGGGTGTACCAAGAGACCCAGTACTTC | CASSLRAGVYQETQYF
TRBD2 | . | TRBJ2-7 | TRBV6-6 | TGTGCCAGCAGCTTTGTACTAGCGGGTCGCTCCTACGAGCAGTACTTC | CASSFVLAGRSYEQYF
. | . | TRBJ1-1 | TRBV4-2 | TGTGCCAGCAGCCAAGATTCGGTTGTTGAAGCTTTCTTT | CASSQDSVVEAFF
. | . | TRBJ2-3 | TRBV3-1/TRBV3-2 | TGTGCCAGCAGCTGGGCCCTTGGGCGCCTGAGCACAGATACGCAGTATTTT | CASSWALGRLSTDTQYF
TRBD1 | . | TRBJ1-5 | TRBV7-2 | TGTGCCAGCAGCATTAACAGGGGTGGGAATCAGCCCCAGCATTTT | CASSINRGGNQPQHF
. | . | TRBJ2-3 | TRBV19 | TGTGCCAGTAGTATAGTAGCAGGGGGGAGCACAGATACGCAGTATTTT | CASSIVAGGSTDTQYF
. | . | TRBJ1-2 | TRBV27 | TGTGCCAGCAGTTTGTCCGGGATAAATGCCTATGGCTACACCTTC | CASSLSGINAYGYTF
. | once | TRBJ1-5 | TRBV3-1/TRBV3-2 | TGTGCCAGCAGCCAAGGCCGGGGCAATCAGCCCCAGCATTTT | CASSQGRGNQPQHF
TRBD1 | once | TRBJ1-1 | TRBV7-9 | TGTGCCAGCAGCTTTCAAGGGGGCATGACTGAAGCTTTCTTT | CASSFQGGMTEAFF
. | . | TRBJ1-4 | TRBV12-3/TRBV12-4 | TGTGCCAGCAGTCCCTCTAGTCCCGGTGAACTGTTTTTT | CASSPSSPGELFF
. | . | TRBJ2-3 | TRBV5-6 | TGTGCCAGCAGCTTGTTAACAGATACGCAGTATTTT | CASSLLTDTQYF
. | . | TRBJ2-7 | TRBV15 | TGTGCCACCAGCAGAAATCCGGGAAACCCCCACGAGCAGTACTTC | CATSRNPGNPHEQYF
TRBD1 | . | TRBJ2-5 | TRBV4-3 | TGCGCCAGCAGCCAAACGGACAGGGGGCAAGAGACCCAGTACTTC | CASSQTDRGQETQYF
TRBD1 | . | TRBJ1-2 | TRBV7-3 | TGTGCCAGCAGCCCCGGGACAGGGATGGGCTACACCTTC | CASSPGTGMGYTF
. | . | TRBJ1-5 | TRBV28 | TGTGCCAGCAGTTTTGTTCCTTCTAGCAATCAGCCCCAGCATTTT | CASSFVPSSNQPQHF